The sequence of this T cell receptor (beta chain) was determined in a study of T cell responses to AZD1222 COVID-19 vaccine. Study-wide findings and caveats: Recipients of AZD1222 seropositive at baseline numbered only six or seven. The study sampled repertoires only after the peak T cell response. When two AZD1222 doses had been given, Spike-specific TCR breadth and depth rose.

Libraries were prepared by immunoSEQ multiplex PCR; TCRdb keeps only in-frame clonotypes and omits some of them. The repertoire holds about 69,000 clones, with approximately 82% as singletons. Trimming stripped 4 bases from V and 8 bases from J, with 14 bases between. The V gene's germline CDR1 is LNHDA and CDR2 SQIVND (reference sequence). The CDR3 runs 13 residues. Second-dose intervals near 4 or 12 weeks were combined. Remarks on this clone: Its antigen is not identified.

This rearrangement joins TRBV19 to TRBJ1-1, with no clear D. The source material was peripheral blood, sampled 28 days after the second AZD1222 dose. This receptor was obtained from an adult who received the AZD1222 COVID-19 vaccine. CDR3 DNA: TGTGCCAGTAGTAACGAGTACGACCCCGAAGCTTTCTTT. Protein: CASSNEYDPEAFF. The whole variable domain, filled in from reference TRBV19 and TRBJ1-1, reads DGGITQSPKYLFRKEGQNVTLSCEQNLNHDAMYWYRQDPGQGLRLIYYSQIVNDFQKGDIAEGYSVSREKKESFPLTVTSAQKNPTAFYLCASSNEYDPEAFFGQGTRLTVV.